These T cell receptor beta chains were read from a single sample in a study of blood T cell repertoires in COVID-19. Sequencing used immunoSEQ multiplex PCR; TCRdb keeps in-frame clones, though not all of them. The sample carries about 230,000 clones, 65% to 90% recorded once. Sequencing was carried out using peripheral blood. Receptors originate from a man between 50 and 59 years old with COVID-19, enrolled during active disease. Each CDR3 is given with its conserved first and last residue. The D gene is left open where the match is weak. A row's size may be missing; if present it is once, few, many or a size class.

>TRBJ1-2|.|TRBD1|TRBV7-9
CASSSGTALNYGYTF
TGTGCCAGCAGCTCCGGGACAGCACTTAACTATGGCTACACCTTC
>TRBJ2-7|.|TRBD1|TRBV5-5
CASSLYGTGHEQYF
TGTGCCAGCAGCTTGTACGGGACAGGGCATGAGCAGTACTTC
>TRBJ2-7|.|.|TRBV12-3/TRBV12-4
CASSKHSEQYF
TGTGCCAGCAGCAAACACAGCGAGCAGTACTTC
>TRBJ1-5|.|.|TRBV3-1/TRBV3-2
CASSQEQGSNQPQHF
TGTGCCAGCAGCCAAGAACAGGGAAGCAATCAGCCCCAGCATTTT
>TRBJ2-7|.|TRBD1|TRBV7-6
CASSSGFPGQGYEQYF
TGTGCCAGCAGCTCTGGATTTCCGGGACAGGGCTACGAGCAGTACTTC
>TRBJ1-1|.|TRBD1|TRBV7-6
CASSWPGQGLGEAFF
TGTGCCAGCAGCTGGCCGGGACAGGGGTTGGGTGAAGCTTTCTTT
>TRBJ2-7|.|TRBD2|TRBV27
CASRKAGGHPPYEQYF
TGTGCCAGCAGAAAAGCGGGAGGCCACCCACCCTACGAGCAGTACTTC
>TRBJ1-2|.|TRBD1|TRBV7-3
CASSLRDRFLDYGYTF
TGTGCCAGCAGCCTCCGGGACAGGTTTTTGGACTATGGCTACACCTTC
>TRBJ2-1|.|TRBD2|TRBV19
CAGSIDRLGGFDEQFF
TGTGCCGGTAGTATAGATCGTTTGGGAGGGTTTGATGAGCAGTTCTTC
>TRBJ1-1|once|.|TRBV7-2
CASSLAGGEAFF
TGTGCCAGCAGCTTAGCCGGAGGTGAAGCTTTCTTT
>TRBJ2-2|.|.|TRBV5-1
CASSLDNSNTGELFF
TGCGCCAGCAGCTTGGATAACAGCAACACCGGGGAGCTGTTTTTT
>TRBJ2-2|few|TRBD1|TRBV2
CASREGTGHSGELFF
TGTGCCAGCAGAGAAGGGACAGGGCATTCGGGGGAGCTGTTTTTT
>TRBJ1-2|few|TRBD1|TRBV20-1
CSASLGQGVFGYTF
TGCAGTGCTAGTTTGGGACAGGGGGTCTTCGGCTACACCTTC
>TRBJ2-1|.|TRBD2|TRBV6-2/TRBV6-3
CASSSGLAGWGEQFF
TGTGCCAGCAGCTCCGGACTAGCGGGATGGGGTGAGCAGTTCTTC
>TRBJ2-3|.|TRBD2|TRBV7-2
CASTAGGTGGDTQYF
TGTGCCAGCACAGCGGGAGGTACGGGAGGGGATACGCAGTATTTT
>TRBJ2-3|.|.|TRBV6-2/TRBV6-3
CASSLDTDTQYF
TGTGCCAGCAGCTTAGACACAGATACGCAGTATTTT
>TRBJ2-7|.|TRBD2|TRBV6-5
CASSIEREGSYEQYF
TGTGCCAGCAGCATAGAGCGGGAAGGTTCTTACGAGCAGTACTTC
>TRBJ2-3|.|TRBD1|TRBV7-2
CASSVDRGADTQYF
TGTGCCAGCAGCGTAGACAGGGGTGCAGATACGCAGTATTTT
>TRBJ1-3|.|.|TRBV19
CASSILAARRSGNTIYF
TGTGCCAGTAGTATCTTGGCCGCCAGAAGATCTGGAAACACCATATATTTT
>TRBJ1-2|.|TRBD1|TRBV27
CASSRTGGGYGYTF
TGTGCCAGCAGCAGAACAGGGGGCGGCTATGGCTACACCTTC
>TRBJ2-3|.|.|TRBV7-9
CASSFSTDTQYF
TGTGCCAGCAGCTTTAGTACAGATACGCAGTATTTT
>TRBJ2-3|.|TRBD1|TRBV11-1
CASSHEQGAADTQYF
TGTGCCAGCAGCCACGAACAGGGGGCAGCAGATACGCAGTATTTT
>TRBJ1-4|.|TRBD1|TRBV19
CASSPRAPGQGPRSYWFF
TGTGCCAGTAGTCCCAGGGCCCCGGGACAGGGGCCCCGGAGTTACTGGTTTTTT
>TRBJ2-1|.|TRBD1|TRBV24-1
CATSDTGQPYNEQFF
TGTGCCACCAGTGATACGGGACAGCCTTACAATGAGCAGTTCTTC
>TRBJ1-4|.|.|TRBV5-1
CASSSGPGGEKLFF
TGCGCCAGCAGCTCGGGACCCGGGGGTGAAAAACTGTTTTTT
>TRBJ2-7|.|TRBD2|TRBV5-1
CASSLDGGGTSYEQYF
TGCGCCAGCAGCTTGGATGGCGGGGGGACCTCCTACGAGCAGTACTTC
>TRBJ1-5|.|.|TRBV7-9
CASRQTGATPNRPQHF
TGTGCCAGCAGACAAACAGGAGCCACCCCTAATCGGCCCCAGCATTTT
>TRBJ2-5|.|.|TRBV5-1
CASSLADTPETQYF
TGCGCCAGCAGCTTGGCAGACACCCCGGAGACCCAGTACTTC
>TRBJ1-6|once|TRBD1|TRBV6-1
CASSAGTGRLSNSPLHF
TGTGCCAGCAGTGCCGGGACAGGGAGGTTGTCTAATTCACCCCTCCACTTT
>TRBJ2-1|once|TRBD2|TRBV6-5
CASSYIGGGNEQFF
TGTGCCAGCAGTTACATCGGGGGGGGGAATGAGCAGTTCTTC
>TRBJ1-1|once|.|TRBV5-1
CASSFGTLNTEAFF
TGCGCCAGCAGCTTTGGCACCCTGAACACTGAAGCTTTCTTT
>TRBJ2-7|.|TRBD2|TRBV7-2
CASSSGGAKPYEQYF
TGTGCCAGCAGCTCCGGGGGGGCCAAACCTTACGAGCAGTACTTC
>TRBJ2-7|.|TRBD1|TRBV11-2
CASRWTGDGEQYF
TGTGCCAGCCGATGGACAGGGGATGGCGAGCAGTACTTC
>TRBJ1-6|.|.|TRBV10-1
CASPPRVAGNSPLHF
TGCGCCAGCCCTCCCAGGGTAGCGGGGAATTCACCCCTCCACTTT
>TRBJ1-1|few|TRBD1|TRBV7-8
CASSGQTGDTEAFF
TGTGCCAGCAGCGGACAGACAGGGGACACTGAAGCTTTCTTT
>TRBJ1-5|.|TRBD1|TRBV7-6
CASSLGTPGGSQPQHF
TGTGCCAGCAGCTTAGGGACACCAGGGGGGTCTCAGCCCCAGCATTTT
>TRBJ1-2|.|TRBD1|TRBV6-5
CASSYSWTGYGYTF
TGTGCCAGCAGTTATTCGTGGACAGGGTATGGCTACACCTTC
>TRBJ1-6|.|TRBD1|TRBV5-1
CASKFGQDNSPLHF
TGCGCCAGCAAGTTTGGACAGGATAATTCACCCCTCCACTTT
>TRBJ2-2|once|TRBD1|TRBV9
CASSPQQGAGELFF
TGTGCCAGCAGCCCTCAACAGGGGGCCGGGGAGCTGTTTTTT
>TRBJ2-7|.|TRBD1|TRBV19
CASTPGTVDSYEQYF
TGTGCCAGTACCCCCGGGACAGTAGACTCCTACGAGCAGTACTTC
>TRBJ2-3|.|TRBD2|TRBV3-1/TRBV3-2
CASSQAGRGAGDTQYF
TGTGCCAGCAGCCAAGCTGGGCGGGGGGCCGGAGATACGCAGTATTTT
>TRBJ2-7|.|.|TRBV14
CASSQGAGVLLEQYF
TGTGCCAGCAGCCAAGGTGCAGGTGTTCTCCTCGAGCAGTACTTC
>TRBJ1-1|.|.|TRBV7-2
CASSLDRLVSEAFF
TGTGCCAGCAGCTTAGACAGGTTGGTTTCTGAAGCTTTCTTT
>TRBJ2-1|.|.|TRBV21-1
CASSKMSRDRGNEQFF
TGTGCCAGCAGCAAAATGTCCCGGGACAGGGGCAATGAGCAGTTCTTC
>TRBJ1-2|.|.|TRBV6-5
CASSQTGRGGYTF
TGTGCCAGCTCACAAACAGGGAGAGGTGGCTACACCTTC
>TRBJ2-2|.|TRBD2|TRBV30
CAWRRTSGGPNTGELFF
TGTGCCTGGCGCAGGACTAGCGGGGGCCCTAACACCGGGGAGCTGTTTTTT
>TRBJ2-7|.|TRBD2|TRBV12-5
CASGLVSGSLAEQYF
TGTGCTAGTGGTTTGGTAAGCGGGAGTTTGGCCGAGCAGTACTTC
>TRBJ1-2|.|TRBD1|TRBV4-3
CASSQDRTGRGYYGYTF
TGCGCCAGCAGCCAAGATAGGACAGGGAGGGGTTACTATGGCTACACCTTC
>TRBJ2-7|.|TRBD1|TRBV7-8
CASSFGQGYEQYF
TGTGCCAGCAGCTTTGGACAGGGGTACGAGCAGTACTTC
>TRBJ2-3|.|TRBD2|TRBV9
CASSVAGGPVTDTQYF
TGTGCCAGCAGCGTAGCGGGAGGGCCGGTCACAGATACGCAGTATTTT
>TRBJ1-6|.|.|TRBV5-1
CASSHGERNSPLHF
TGCGCCAGCAGCCACGGGGAGAGAAATTCACCCCTCCACTTT
>TRBJ1-1|.|.|TRBV7-9
CASSSTYTGIAFF
TGTGCCAGCAGCTCCACCTATACAGGGATAGCTTTCTTT
>TRBJ2-3|.|.|TRBV14
CASSQGRYTQYF
TGTGCCAGCAGCCAGGGGAGATATACGCAGTATTTT
>TRBJ2-5|.|.|TRBV6-6
CASILRGTDAPEAQYF
TGTGCCAGCATCCTCCGGGGGACCGACGCCCCTGAAGCCCAGTACTTC
>TRBJ2-6|.|.|TRBV5-4
CASSPGHSGANVLTF
TGTGCCAGCAGCCCCGGTCACTCTGGGGCCAACGTCCTGACTTTC
>TRBJ2-1|few|TRBD2|TRBV11-2
CASSTSGGANEQFF
TGTGCCAGCAGCACTAGCGGGGGGGCCAATGAGCAGTTCTTC
>TRBJ1-5|.|.|TRBV18
CASSPYGQGNQPQHF
TGTGCCAGCTCACCATATGGGCAGGGCAATCAGCCCCAGCATTTT